The 26 T cell receptor beta chains reported below all come from one sample, sequenced in a study of cytotoxic CD8 clonotypes in ibrutinib-treated CLL (dated by TCRdb to the early 2020s). The library came from the immunoSEQ multiplex PCR assay. TCRdb holds this immuneACCESS table with in-frame rearrangements only. Some clones are missing; in checked studies, unresolved V genes explain under half, and the rest has no known cause. This sample holds about 32,000 clones; 71% were observed only once. Over 15% of the sample is held by the ten biggest clonotypes. The time point tag for this specimen amounts to: progressive disease on ibrutinib. The sample consisted of PBMCs, taken at disease progression, from a patient treated with ibrutinib. These receptors were collected from a human donor with chronic lymphocytic leukemia.

J is TRBJ2-5 and V is TRBV19, with TRBD2 matching 13 bases. The CDR3 consists of 14 residues. V lost 4 bases, J lost 5 bases, and 1 base stayed unmatched. The germline gives CDR1 LNHDA, CDR2 SQIVND (reference sequence). Here the CDR3 DNA reads TGTGCCAGTAGTAAGGGACTAGCGGGGGAGACCCAGTACTTC. Translated, it gives CASSKGLAGETQYF.

CDR3 protein: CASSLVGGSGFTEAFF. The CDR3 DNA is TGTGCCAGCAGCTTGGTCGGGGGTTCGGGGTTCACTGAAGCTTTCTTT. The V and J genes are TRBV5-6 and TRBJ1-1, with D perhaps matching TRBD1 (5 bases). The ends were cut back, 0 bases at V and 4 bases at J, with 16 bases in the middle. The germline gives CDR1 SGHDT, CDR2 YYEEEE. This CDR3 region has 16 residues.

This chain links TRBV6-1 with TRBJ1-5; D unclear. Between the trimmed V and J ends, which lost 7 bases and 4 bases, there was a span of 17 bases. CDR1 MNHNS and CDR2 SASEGT come from the germline V gene. The CDR3 has 15 residues. The CDR3 DNA follows: TGTGCCAGCACCCAAGGCGGTGGGCTGAATCAGCCCCAGCATTTT. Its translation is CASTQGGGLNQPQHF.

This clone showed up just once. This chain connects TRBV4-1 to TRBJ2-5; 13 bases align to TRBD2. Germline V CDR1 and CDR2: MGHRA, YSYEKL. Losses at the gene ends were 0 bases for V and 5 bases for J; bases not matched to a gene: 3. The length of the CDR3 is 16 residues. This CDR3 reads CASSQELAGGPETQYF. In DNA, the CDR3 is TGCGCCAGCAGCCAAGAACTAGCGGGGGGGCCGGAGACCCAGTACTTC.

The chain joins TRBV19 to TRBJ2-5, with 12 bases that match TRBD2. Unmatched junction bases numbered 7, after V lost 3 bases and J lost 2 bases. Germline-derived CDR1 and CDR2 are LNHDA and SQIVND (reference sequence). The CDR3 spans 17 residues. CDR3 DNA sequence: TGTGCCAGTAGTATCCGGACTAGCGGGGCCCTACAAGAGACCCAGTACTTC. It translates to CASSIRTSGALQETQYF. The variable domain in full, completed from reference TRBV19 and TRBJ2-5, reads DGGITQSPKYLFRKEGQNVTLSCEQNLNHDAMYWYRQDPGQGLRLIYYSQIVNDFQKGDIAEGYSVSREKKESFPLTVTSAQKNPTAFYLCASSIRTSGALQETQYFGPGTRLLVL.

This clone was seen repeatedly, ten times or more. The chain carries TRBV7-9 and TRBJ1-2; the D is unclear. Trimming took 8 bases from V and 4 from J, leaving 17 bases between them. The CDR3 length is 14 residues. CDR1 and CDR2 (germline): SEHNR, FQNEAQ (reference sequence). The CDR3 region is CASRYDGRSYGYTF. For the CDR3, the DNA is TGTGCCAGCCGTTACGACGGTCGATCCTATGGCTACACCTTC.

This clone has only one observation. The chain recombines TRBV5-1 with TRBJ1-6; a weak D match, TRBD1 (5 bases). Between the trimmed V and J ends, which lost 0 bases and 8 bases, there was a span of 9 bases. The CDR3 extends over 14 amino acids. The germline gives CDR1 SGHRS, CDR2 YFSETQ. The CDR3 DNA sequence: TGCGCCAGCAGCTTGGGAGGGACCCATTCACCCCTCCACTTT. It is translated as CASSLGGTHSPLHF.

V usage is TRBV6-5 and J usage is TRBJ2-7; the match to TRBD1 covers 7 bases. V gave up 6 bases and J gave up 6 bases; unmatched junction bases: 5. The germline gives CDR1 MNHEY, CDR2 SVGAGI. The CDR3 loop spans 12 amino acids. The CDR3 region has the DNA TGTGCCAGCAGGAAGGGGGCTGGCGAGCAGTACTTC. Translated, it gives CASRKGAGEQYF.

The gene calls are TRBV18 and TRBJ2-2, with 7 bases matching TRBD2. Germline V gene lookup returns CDR1 KGHSH and CDR2 LQKENI. This CDR3 region has 14 residues. The V segment lost 10 bases and the J segment 1 base; nucleotides outside the gene matches: 6. CDR3 region: CATTGGGNTGELFF. DNA for the CDR3: TGTGCCACCACTGGCGGGGGGAACACCGGGGAGCTGTTTTTT.

The chain uses TRBV5-8 and TRBJ2-1; D ambiguous. The CDR3 runs to 15 residues. In germline, CDR1 is SGHTS, CDR2 YDEGEE. With 4 bases removed from V and 0 bases from J, the gap between germline ends came to 11 bases. The CDR3 DNA is TGTGCCAGCAGCCCCAGGCCCAGCTCCTACAATGAGCAGTTCTTC. Translated: CASSPRPSSYNEQFF. The whole variable domain, remainder taken from reference TRBV5-8 and TRBJ2-1, is EAGVTQSPTHLIKTRGQQATLRCSPISGHTSVYWYQQALGLGLQFLLWYDEGEERNRGNFPPRFSGRQFPNYSSELNVNALELEDSALYLCASSPRPSSYNEQFFGPGTRLTVL.

The chain links TRBV2 to TRBJ2-5; tentatively, D is TRBD1 (6 bases). V was trimmed by 1 base and J by 7 bases, leaving 19 bases between them. Germline V gene data show CDR1 as SNHLY and CDR2 as FYNNEI. This CDR3 comprises 16 residues. CDR3 loop: CASSEGPRAAQGTQYF. The DNA for the CDR3 is TGTGCCAGCAGTGAAGGCCCCAGAGCGGCACAGGGGACCCAGTACTTC. The full variable domain, with the rest looked up from reference TRBV2 and TRBJ2-5, is EPEVTQTPSHQVTQMGQEVILRCVPISNHLYFYWYRQILGQKVEFLVSFYNNEISEKSEIFDDQFSVERPDGSNFTLKIRSTKLEDSAMYFCASSEGPRAAQGTQYFGPGTRLLVL.

This chain connects TRBV6-5 to TRBJ1-1; no firm D call. Germline CDR1 is MNHEY and CDR2 is SVGAGI. Trimming left V 6 bases short and J 4 bases short, with 18 bases between. The CDR3 is 15 amino acids. The CDR3 coding sequence is TGTGCCAGCAGCTTCCAAGGCGGGGTGGGCACTGAAGCTTTCTTT. This gives the protein CASSFQGGVGTEAFF.

This clone showed up just once. The CDR3 nucleotides are TGTGCCAGTAGTCCGACCGGGACAGCCCCCTCTGGGGCCAACGTCCTGACTTTC. Amino acid sequence: CASSPTGTAPSGANVLTF. The rearrangement joins TRBV19 to TRBJ2-6; TRBD1 matches 7 bases. The CDR3 extends over 18 amino acids. J lost 0 bases, V lost 5 bases, and 10 bases had no gene match. Germline V gene lookup returns CDR1 LNHDA and CDR2 SQIVND (reference sequence).

The rearrangement uses TRBV9 and TRBJ1-2, with TRBD1 as a possible D gene (5 bases). Germline values: CDR1 SGDLS, CDR2 YYNGEE. This CDR3 is built from 14 residues. Trimming shortened V by 0 bases and J by 4 bases, and 10 bases separated the two germline ends. CDR3: CASSVAGGSYGYTF. The DNA of the CDR3 is TGTGCCAGCAGCGTAGCTGGGGGAAGCTATGGCTACACCTTC.

The chain recombines TRBV29-1 with TRBJ2-3; D is perhaps TRBD1 (6 bases). Germline CDR1 is SQVTM and CDR2 is ANQGSEA. The CDR3 spans 16 residues. V was trimmed by 6 bases and J by 2 bases, leaving 21 bases between them. The CDR3 region has the DNA TGCAGCGTGAACATGCACCGGGACACCTACACAGATACGCAGTATTTT. Its protein product is CSVNMHRDTYTDTQYF.

The V and J genes are TRBV19 and TRBJ2-1; TRBD2 matches at 9 bases. The CDR3 loop spans 15 amino acids. J gave up 5 bases and V 5 bases, and 7 bases lay outside the gene matches. Germline V gives CDR1 LNHDA, CDR2 SQIVND (reference sequence). The CDR3 nucleotides read TGTGCCAGTAGTTGGGTCGAGCGGGGGGACAATGAGCAGTTCTTC. Its translation: CASSWVERGDNEQFF. Supplemented by reference TRBV19 and TRBJ2-1, the full variable domain reads DGGITQSPKYLFRKEGQNVTLSCEQNLNHDAMYWYRQDPGQGLRLIYYSQIVNDFQKGDIAEGYSVSREKKESFPLTVTSAQKNPTAFYLCASSWVERGDNEQFFGPGTRLTVL.

The chain carries TRBV5-6 and TRBJ2-1, with D possibly TRBD2 on 7 matching bases. CDR1 and CDR2 (germline): SGHDT, YYEEEE. The CDR3 spans 15 residues. Between the trimmed V and J ends, which lost 4 bases and 6 bases, there was a span of 17 bases. The CDR3 spells CASSRWAGALNEQFF. As DNA, the CDR3 is TGTGCCAGCAGCCGGTGGGCGGGGGCCCTCAATGAGCAGTTCTTC.

The J gene is TRBJ1-1, the V gene TRBV5-1; D remains unclear. V was cut by 2 bases and J by 4 bases, with 12 bases left in between. CDR3 length: 14 residues. CDR1 is SGHRS, CDR2 YFSETQ, per germline. The CDR3 DNA follows: TGCGCCAGCAGCTTACAGCTTGGCGTCACTGAAGCTTTCTTT. It specifies CASSLQLGVTEAFF.

V is TRBV5-1 and J is TRBJ2-7; D is perhaps TRBD1 (5 bases). Germline CDR1 and CDR2: SGHRS and YFSETQ. Trimming took off 0 bases at V and 4 bases at J, with 11 bases between the two ends. CDR3 length equals 14 residues. The CDR3: CASSLDGQVYEQYF. CDR3 DNA sequence: TGCGCCAGCAGCTTGGACGGACAAGTTTACGAGCAGTACTTC.

This clone has more than one count but fewer than ten. The gene calls are TRBV10-2 and TRBJ2-7; 9 bases align to TRBD1. The CDR3 loop spans 14 amino acids. CDR1 and CDR2 (germline): WSHSY, SAAADI. The V and J ends lost 3 bases and 4 bases, in that order; junction bases with no gene match: 4. The CDR3 protein is CASSDPGQGYEQYF. The CDR3 bases are TGCGCCAGCAGTGATCCGGGACAGGGATACGAGCAGTACTTC.

This chain uses TRBV2 with TRBJ2-7; 9 bases line up with TRBD2. V was clipped by 4 bases and J by 6 bases; unmatched bases: 10. The CDR3 runs to 15 residues. Germline lookup yields CDR1 SNHLY and CDR2 FYNNEI. The DNA of the CDR3 is TGTGCCAGCAGTGCTCAAAGCGGGGGGTTTGGCGAGCAGTACTTC. Translated, it gives CASSAQSGGFGEQYF.

The rearrangement uses TRBV2 and TRBJ1-5; unclear D gene. Per germline, CDR1 SNHLY and CDR2 FYNNEI. The CDR3 spans 14 residues. Trimming shortened V by 5 bases and J by 5 bases, and 13 bases separated the two germline ends. CDR3 nucleotide sequence: TGTGCCAGCAGTAAAACCGGGAGGGATCAGCCCCAGCATTTT. Translation gives CASSKTGRDQPQHF.

The V gene is TRBV19, the J gene TRBJ1-5, with D unclear. The germline V gene encodes CDR1 LNHDA and CDR2 SQIVND (reference sequence). This CDR3 region has 15 residues. V dropped 1 base and J dropped 0 bases, with 7 bases sitting between them. In DNA form, the CDR3 reads TGTGCCAGTAGTATAGGGGGTAGTAGCAATCAGCCCCAGCATTTT. It encodes CASSIGGSSNQPQHF.

V and J are TRBV19 and TRBJ2-1; 8 positions match TRBD1. The germline V gene encodes CDR1 LNHDA and CDR2 SQIVND (reference sequence). V shed 3 bases, J shed 0 bases, and the junction held 13 bases outside the gene matches. The CDR3 runs 19 residues. The CDR3 reads CASSMKWAGGLSSYNEQFF. CDR3 DNA sequence: TGTGCCAGTAGTATGAAGTGGGCAGGGGGCTTGAGCTCCTACAATGAGCAGTTCTTC. Full variable domain (rest looked up from reference TRBV19 and TRBJ2-1): DGGITQSPKYLFRKEGQNVTLSCEQNLNHDAMYWYRQDPGQGLRLIYYSQIVNDFQKGDIAEGYSVSREKKESFPLTVTSAQKNPTAFYLCASSMKWAGGLSSYNEQFFGPGTRLTVL.

This chain links TRBV6-4 with TRBJ1-2; no reliable D call. The V end lost 4 bases, the J end lost 6 bases, and 18 bases lay between the germline ends. There are 15 residues in the CDR3. Germline CDR1 and CDR2: MRHNA and SNTAGT. As DNA, the CDR3 is TGTGCCAGCAGTGCCGAAAATCTCGCGGTTAATGGCTACACCTTC. Protein product: CASSAENLAVNGYTF.

This chain uses TRBV5-6 with TRBJ1-6; 7 nucleotides align to TRBD1. The CDR3 extends over 16 amino acids. Looked up from germline, CDR1 is SGHDT and CDR2 is YYEEEE. J was trimmed by 7 bases and V by 1 base; bases with no gene match: 8. The CDR3 reads CASSLLDRAGNSPLHF. The CDR3 DNA is TGTGCCAGCAGCTTGTTAGACAGGGCGGGGAATTCACCCCTCCACTTT.